There are many counts of the clone carrying this T cell receptor (beta chain). As yet, its antigen is unknown. This CDR3 comprises 15 residues. Per the germline V gene, CDR1 is MNHNS and CDR2 is SASEGT. Trimming shortened V by 2 bases and J by 1 base, and 12 bases separated the two germline ends. This sample was included in a study of T cell repertoires in cytomegalovirus infection. Whole-study results and caveats: Using cumulative public TCR beta family frequency, the authors identified those who carried CMV together with the relevant HLA. HLA-C-restricted, CMV-specific TCR beta clonotypes were dominant ex vivo.

TCRdb reprocessed the reads via MiXCR and lists one record per CDR3 protein. The sample holds approximately 500,000 distinct CDR3 sequences, approximately 10% seen once. The genes are TRBV6-1 and TRBJ2-7; D remains ambiguous. Specimen: PBMCs. The clonotype comes from a human donor in good health (CMV status not recorded). Some clones in this sample may be carry-over from other donors' samples. The CDR3 here is CASSEYNLKSYEQYF. The CDR3 DNA reads TGTGCCAGCAGTGAATACAACCTCAAATCCTACGAGCAGTACTTC.